A selection of T cell receptor beta chains follows, all from one sample in a study of cytomegalovirus exposure and HLA in healthy donors. The data were produced by immunoSEQ multiplex PCR, yet TCRdb's version contains in-frame clones alone and is incomplete. The data show over 200,000 clones, with over 80% seen just once and more than 12% held by the top ten. The source material was PBMCs. The receptors originated from a woman aged 30 to 39 in good health and CMV-seropositive. CDR3s include the opening cysteine and the closing phenylalanine or tryptophan. The order of the fields is D gene, V gene, clone size, J gene, CDR3 DNA, CDR3 protein. A D gene is named only where the DNA matches it firmly. Rows give clone size only sometimes, using once, few, many, or a class for an expanded clone.

D gene: .; V gene: TRBV5-1; clone size: once; J gene: TRBJ1-2; CDR3 DNA: TGCGCCAGCAGCTTGGCGACTAACTATGGCTACACCTTC; CDR3 protein: CASSLATNYGYTF
D gene: TRBD1; V gene: TRBV5-1; clone size: .; J gene: TRBJ2-7; CDR3 DNA: TGCGCCAGCAGCACGTACCAGGGGGTTAACGAGCAGTACTTC; CDR3 protein: CASSTYQGVNEQYF
D gene: .; V gene: TRBV20-1; clone size: .; J gene: TRBJ1-1; CDR3 DNA: TGCAGCGGCGGAGTGAACACTGAAGCTTTCTTT; CDR3 protein: CSGGVNTEAFF
D gene: TRBD1; V gene: TRBV5-4; clone size: .; J gene: TRBJ2-1; CDR3 DNA: TGTGCCAGCAGCTCACCACTAGACCAGGGGGCATGGTCCTACAATGAGCAGTTCTTC; CDR3 protein: CASSSPLDQGAWSYNEQFF
D gene: .; V gene: TRBV13; clone size: .; J gene: TRBJ1-1; CDR3 DNA: TGTGCCAGCAGCTCCCGGGTCTCCGGGATGAACACTGAAGCTTTCTTT; CDR3 protein: CASSSRVSGMNTEAFF
D gene: .; V gene: TRBV30; clone size: many; J gene: TRBJ1-2; CDR3 DNA: TGTGCCTGGAGTGTAACGGGTGGCTACACCTTC; CDR3 protein: CAWSVTGGYTF
D gene: .; V gene: TRBV5-4; clone size: .; J gene: TRBJ2-7; CDR3 DNA: TGTGCCAGCAGCTTCGGGGGTTCTTATGAGCAGTACTTC; CDR3 protein: CASSFGGSYEQYF
D gene: .; V gene: TRBV27; clone size: .; J gene: TRBJ2-1; CDR3 DNA: TGTGCCAGCAGTTCCCCCAGCAGGAGGGCCGGCAATGAGCAGTTCTTC; CDR3 protein: CASSSPSRRAGNEQFF
D gene: .; V gene: TRBV5-6; clone size: .; J gene: TRBJ1-1; CDR3 DNA: TGTGCCAGCAGCTTGGACTATGCGGGATTGAACACTGAAGCTTTCTTT; CDR3 protein: CASSLDYAGLNTEAFF
D gene: TRBD1; V gene: TRBV27; clone size: .; J gene: TRBJ1-1; CDR3 DNA: TGTGCCAGCAGTCCGCCCGGGACAGGGTTTACTGAAGCTTTCTTT; CDR3 protein: CASSPPGTGFTEAFF
D gene: .; V gene: TRBV6-5; clone size: .; J gene: TRBJ2-7; CDR3 DNA: TGTGCCAGCAGCCCAAACAGTCTCGAGCAGTACTTC; CDR3 protein: CASSPNSLEQYF
D gene: .; V gene: TRBV28; clone size: once; J gene: TRBJ2-7; CDR3 DNA: TGTGCCAGCAGTTTACCACTAGCTCATCGTGGGGAGCAGTACTTC; CDR3 protein: CASSLPLAHRGEQYF
D gene: TRBD1; V gene: TRBV27; clone size: few; J gene: TRBJ1-1; CDR3 DNA: TGTGCCAGCAGTTGGGGACAGGGGGATATGAACACTGAAGCTTTCTTT; CDR3 protein: CASSWGQGDMNTEAFF
D gene: .; V gene: TRBV4-1; clone size: .; J gene: TRBJ1-2; CDR3 DNA: TGCGCCAGCAGCCCTCAGGGGACCCTTAACTATGGCTACACCTTC; CDR3 protein: CASSPQGTLNYGYTF
D gene: .; V gene: TRBV5-4; clone size: .; J gene: TRBJ2-7; CDR3 DNA: TGTGCCAGCAGCTTGGGACAGCGAGACTACGAGCAGTACTTC; CDR3 protein: CASSLGQRDYEQYF
D gene: .; V gene: TRBV5-6; clone size: .; J gene: TRBJ1-2; CDR3 DNA: TGTGCCAGCCGAATCGGGGCAGTCGATGGCTACACCTTC; CDR3 protein: CASRIGAVDGYTF
D gene: .; V gene: TRBV6-5; clone size: .; J gene: TRBJ1-4; CDR3 DNA: TGTGCCAGCAGTCTAGGGAGCAGGGGTGAAAAACTGTTTTTT; CDR3 protein: CASSLGSRGEKLFF
D gene: TRBD2; V gene: TRBV9; clone size: .; J gene: TRBJ2-7; CDR3 DNA: TGTGCCAGCAGCGTAGGAGCTAGCGGGAGCTACGAGCAGTACTTC; CDR3 protein: CASSVGASGSYEQYF
D gene: .; V gene: TRBV2; clone size: .; J gene: TRBJ2-7; CDR3 DNA: TGTGCCAGCAGCGACATAAGCTCCTACGAGCAGTACTTC; CDR3 protein: CASSDISSYEQYF
D gene: TRBD1; V gene: TRBV5-1; clone size: .; J gene: TRBJ2-1; CDR3 DNA: TGCGCCAGCAGCGCCGGACAGGATATCTACAATGAGCAGTTCTTC; CDR3 protein: CASSAGQDIYNEQFF
D gene: .; V gene: TRBV27; clone size: .; J gene: TRBJ1-5; CDR3 DNA: TGTGCCAGCAGTTTATCCTTTCGTGGGGGGTATATTCATCAGCCCCAGCATTTT; CDR3 protein: CASSLSFRGGYIHQPQHF
D gene: .; V gene: TRBV5-1; clone size: .; J gene: TRBJ2-5; CDR3 DNA: TGCGCCAGCAGTTTCCCGGGTACAGAGACCCAGTACTTC; CDR3 protein: CASSFPGTETQYF
D gene: .; V gene: TRBV5-4; clone size: .; J gene: TRBJ1-2; CDR3 DNA: TGTGCCAGCAGTTTTGAGACGGATGGCTACACCTTC; CDR3 protein: CASSFETDGYTF
D gene: .; V gene: TRBV5-5; clone size: .; J gene: TRBJ1-5; CDR3 DNA: TGTGCCAGCAGCCTGGAGGCAGCCAACAATCAGCCCCAGCATTTT; CDR3 protein: CASSLEAANNQPQHF
D gene: .; V gene: TRBV19; clone size: .; J gene: TRBJ1-2; CDR3 DNA: TGTGCCAGTAGTATATTGGCAACCGCCACATATGGCTACACCTTC; CDR3 protein: CASSILATATYGYTF
D gene: .; V gene: TRBV10-3; clone size: .; J gene: TRBJ1-5; CDR3 DNA: TGTGCCATCAGGGACTCCGAAGGTCAGCCCCAGCATTTT; CDR3 protein: CAIRDSEGQPQHF
D gene: .; V gene: TRBV30; clone size: .; J gene: TRBJ1-2; CDR3 DNA: TGTGCCTGGTCTACCCTCTATGGCTACACCTTC; CDR3 protein: CAWSTLYGYTF
D gene: .; V gene: TRBV29-1; clone size: .; J gene: TRBJ1-2; CDR3 DNA: TGCAGCGTTGGTCCAGGGGTGAACTATGGCTACACCTTC; CDR3 protein: CSVGPGVNYGYTF
D gene: TRBD1; V gene: TRBV27; clone size: .; J gene: TRBJ1-1; CDR3 DNA: TGTGCCAGCAGTTTATACCAGGGGGACCCGAGGACTGAAGCTTTCTTT; CDR3 protein: CASSLYQGDPRTEAFF
D gene: TRBD1; V gene: TRBV4-2; clone size: .; J gene: TRBJ1-5; CDR3 DNA: TGTGCCAGCAGCGACAGGGTGAATCAGCCCCAGCATTTT; CDR3 protein: CASSDRVNQPQHF
D gene: .; V gene: TRBV9; clone size: .; J gene: TRBJ2-2; CDR3 DNA: TGTGCCAGCAGCGCGCCAGTTCACACCGGGGAGCTGTTTTTT; CDR3 protein: CASSAPVHTGELFF
D gene: .; V gene: TRBV29-1; clone size: .; J gene: TRBJ1-2; CDR3 DNA: TGCAGCGTGGTCCGTGGGGCAGGGCATGGCTACACCTTC; CDR3 protein: CSVVRGAGHGYTF
D gene: TRBD1; V gene: TRBV7-2; clone size: few; J gene: TRBJ1-5; CDR3 DNA: TGTGCCAGCAGCCGTGGACAGGGACAGCCCCAGCATTTT; CDR3 protein: CASSRGQGQPQHF
D gene: .; V gene: TRBV5-6; clone size: .; J gene: TRBJ2-7; CDR3 DNA: TGTGCCAGCAGCCTGCAGACCTACGAGCAGTACTTC; CDR3 protein: CASSLQTYEQYF
D gene: .; V gene: TRBV27; clone size: .; J gene: TRBJ2-5; CDR3 DNA: TGTGCCAGCAGTTTTAAATGGAACCTACAAGAGACCCAGTACTTC; CDR3 protein: CASSFKWNLQETQYF
D gene: TRBD2; V gene: TRBV6-1; clone size: .; J gene: TRBJ2-5; CDR3 DNA: TGTGCCAGTCCCAGGACTAGCGGGAGTTGGGAGACCCAGTACTTC; CDR3 protein: CASPRTSGSWETQYF
D gene: TRBD2; V gene: TRBV4-3; clone size: .; J gene: TRBJ2-7; CDR3 DNA: TGCGCCAGCAGCCAAGGTTCTACTAGCGGGTCCTACGAGCAGTACTTC; CDR3 protein: CASSQGSTSGSYEQYF
D gene: TRBD1; V gene: TRBV27; clone size: .; J gene: TRBJ1-5; CDR3 DNA: TGTGCCAGCAAAGAACAGGGGAATCAGCCCCAGCATTTT; CDR3 protein: CASKEQGNQPQHF
D gene: .; V gene: TRBV13; clone size: .; J gene: TRBJ2-7; CDR3 DNA: TGTGCCAGCAGCTTAGGCTGGGGTGGGGCGGACGAGCAGTACTTC; CDR3 protein: CASSLGWGGADEQYF
D gene: .; V gene: TRBV11-2; clone size: .; J gene: TRBJ1-1; CDR3 DNA: TGTGCCAGCAGCCGAGGCAAAGCTGAAGCTTTCTTT; CDR3 protein: CASSRGKAEAFF
D gene: TRBD1; V gene: TRBV29-1; clone size: .; J gene: TRBJ1-4; CDR3 DNA: TGCAGCGTCGCAGGGGGCGTGGGTGAAAAACTGTTTTTT; CDR3 protein: CSVAGGVGEKLFF